The clone carrying this T cell receptor (beta chain) turned up a few times. Its antigen is not known. V lost 2 bases and J lost 7, with 17 bases in between. Germline CDR1 and CDR2: ENHRY and SYGVKD. There are 15 residues in the CDR3. The data belong to a study of cytomegalovirus exposure and HLA in healthy donors. Points from the study as a whole: For most TCR sequences rarity was the rule, although some public TCRs occurred in many donors. From TCR beta sequences, most subjects' HLA-A and HLA-B alleles were reportedly predicted accurately.

This PCR relied on a set of 60 Vbeta primers and 13 Jbeta primers. Data came from immunoSEQ multiplex PCR; TCRdb stores just in-frame clones and leaves some out. Of over 70,000 clones in the sample, 70% to 85% were seen once. This clonotype originated in a human donor in good health. Sample: PBMCs. This chain joins TRBV10-3 and TRBJ2-5; no firm D call. The CDR3 sequence is CAISEALSNGGTQYF. The CDR3 region has the DNA TGTGCCATCAGTGAGGCCCTCTCGAACGGCGGGACCCAGTACTTC.